This is a list of T cell receptor beta chains from one sample in a study of cytomegalovirus exposure and HLA in healthy donors. Some clones are missing from TCRdb's copy, which holds only in-frame ones; the method was immunoSEQ multiplex PCR. The sample table sets out around 100,000 clones. Sequenced sample: PBMCs. The receptors stem from a man aged 40-49 years in good health and CMV-seropositive. CDR3s include the opening cysteine and the closing phenylalanine or tryptophan. The D gene is left open where the match is weak.

v_call	d_call	j_call	cdr3_aa	cdr3_nt
TRBV7-9	NA	TRBJ1-2	CASSLGAGLYGYTF	TGTGCCAGCAGCTTAGGGGCAGGGTTATATGGCTACACCTTC
TRBV7-8	TRBD1	TRBJ1-5	CASSLGPGTDPHF	TGTGCCAGCAGCTTAGGACCAGGGACAGACCCGCATTTT
TRBV19	NA	TRBJ1-4	CASSTEIPGNEKLFF	TGTGCCAGTAGTACGGAGATTCCTGGTAATGAAAAACTGTTTTTT
TRBV9	NA	TRBJ2-1	CASSESGNSYNEQFF	TGTGCCAGCAGCGAGTCCGGGAATAGCTACAATGAGCAGTTCTTC
TRBV18	TRBD1	TRBJ1-2	CASSPDRGSKGYTF	TGTGCCAGCTCCCCAGACAGGGGTTCAAAAGGCTACACCTTC
TRBV9	NA	TRBJ2-7	CASSVGQGSNQYF	TGTGCCAGCAGCGTCGGGCAGGGGTCGAACCAGTACTTC
TRBV5-1	NA	TRBJ2-3	CASSSIRGSTDTQYF	TGCGCCAGCAGCTCCATCCGCGGGAGCACAGATACGCAGTATTTT
TRBV7-9	NA	TRBJ1-5	CASSRGGLEQPQHF	TGTGCCAGCAGTCGCGGGGGATTAGAGCAGCCCCAGCATTTT
TRBV11-2	TRBD1	TRBJ2-7	CASSLGDSLLSYEQYF	TGTGCCAGCAGCTTAGGGGACAGCCTACTATCCTACGAGCAGTACTTC
TRBV27	TRBD2	TRBJ2-5	CASSVGTSGGGETQYF	TGTGCCAGCAGTGTCGGGACTAGCGGGGGTGGGGAGACCCAGTACTTC
TRBV30	NA	TRBJ2-5	CAWSNFPTGISQETQYF	TGTGCCTGGAGCAACTTCCCGACAGGAATATCACAAGAGACCCAGTACTTC
TRBV9	NA	TRBJ2-5	CASSSLQFSRNTKETQYF	TGTGCCAGCAGCAGTCTCCAGTTCAGCCGGAACACTAAAGAGACCCAGTACTTC
TRBV13	NA	TRBJ2-4	CASSLGVMGQNIQYF	TGTGCCAGCAGCTTAGGGGTTATGGGGCAAAACATTCAGTACTTC
TRBV4-2	NA	TRBJ1-4	CASSQVGEGLFF	TGTGCCAGCAGCCAGGTCGGGGAGGGTCTGTTTTTT
TRBV7-9	NA	TRBJ2-3	CASSGPGNRFTDTQYF	TGTGCCAGCAGCGGCCCGGGGAATCGGTTCACAGATACGCAGTATTTT
TRBV18	NA	TRBJ2-2	CASSPPSAGQSGELFF	TGTGCCAGCTCACCACCGTCGGCAGGGCAAAGCGGGGAGCTGTTTTTT
TRBV10-3	NA	TRBJ1-1	CAIGSTDTEAFF	TGTGCCATCGGTTCAACAGACACTGAAGCTTTCTTT
TRBV27	NA	TRBJ2-7	CASSLLGDEQYF	TGTGCCAGCAGTTTATTAGGGGACGAGCAGTACTTC
TRBV30	NA	TRBJ2-3	CAWSHSDTQYF	TGTGCCTGGAGTCACTCAGATACGCAGTATTTT
TRBV7-2	NA	TRBJ1-3	CASSFNRVPLDTIYF	TGTGCCAGCAGCTTCAACAGGGTGCCCTTAGACACCATATATTTT
TRBV5-6	NA	TRBJ2-1	CASSLSNNEQFF	TGTGCCAGCAGCTTGAGCAACAATGAGCAGTTCTTC
TRBV28	NA	TRBJ2-1	CASRRGGYNEQFF	TGTGCCAGCCGAAGAGGAGGCTACAATGAGCAGTTCTTC
TRBV6-5	NA	TRBJ2-3	CASSYSVSGSRGTQYF	TGTGCCAGCAGTTACTCGGTTTCCGGGAGCAGGGGGACGCAGTATTTT
TRBV2	NA	TRBJ2-7	CASKAERTYEQYF	TGTGCCAGCAAGGCGGAGCGTACCTACGAGCAGTACTTC
TRBV15	TRBD2	TRBJ2-1	CATSSPSGSWNEQFF	TGTGCCACCAGCAGCCCTAGCGGGAGTTGGAATGAGCAGTTCTTC
TRBV6-6	NA	TRBJ1-4	CASSYSTQGNEKLFF	TGTGCCAGCAGTTACTCGACACAGGGAAATGAAAAACTGTTTTTT
TRBV18	TRBD1	TRBJ1-2	CASSPGQLSYGYTF	TGTGCCAGCTCACCGGGACAGTTATCCTATGGCTACACCTTC
TRBV28	TRBD1	TRBJ2-6	CASRDRAGANVLTF	TGTGCCAGCAGGGACAGGGCTGGGGCCAACGTCCTGACTTTC
TRBV30	TRBD2	TRBJ2-2	CAWNSPGLAGGNTGELFF	TGTGCCTGGAACAGTCCGGGACTAGCGGGAGGTAACACCGGGGAGCTGTTTTTT
TRBV29-1	NA	TRBJ2-5	CSVTSLENRETQYF	TGCAGCGTAACGTCACTAGAAAATCGAGAGACCCAGTACTTC
TRBV28	TRBD1	TRBJ2-7	CASSFWTGGHYEQYF	TGTGCCAGCAGTTTCTGGACAGGGGGGCACTACGAGCAGTACTTC
TRBV5-4	NA	TRBJ1-1	CASNPLGPTTEAFF	TGTGCCAGCAACCCGCTCGGCCCGACTACTGAAGCTTTCTTT
TRBV25-1	NA	TRBJ1-1	CASKGGEGKNTEAFF	TGTGCCAGCAAGGGAGGGGAGGGTAAGAACACTGAAGCTTTCTTT
TRBV4-1	TRBD2	TRBJ2-3	CASSQPGLATPQGSPDTQYF	TGCGCCAGCAGCCAACCTGGACTAGCGACCCCTCAAGGTTCCCCAGATACGCAGTATTTT
TRBV6-1	NA	TRBJ2-7	CASKESLGGLYEQYF	TGTGCCAGCAAGGAATCCCTGGGGGGACTCTACGAGCAGTACTTC
TRBV5-1	TRBD2	TRBJ2-3	CASRTSGTDTQYF	TGCGCCAGCAGGACTAGCGGCACAGATACGCAGTATTTT
TRBV30	NA	TRBJ2-1	CAWSVGPLDEQFF	TGTGCCTGGAGTGTTGGGCCACTTGATGAGCAGTTCTTC
TRBV5-5	NA	TRBJ1-5	CASSYDINSNQPQHF	TGTGCCAGCAGCTACGACATTAATAGCAATCAGCCCCAGCATTTT
TRBV27	TRBD2	TRBJ2-7	CASSSTAGGSYEQYF	TGTGCCAGCAGTTCTACTGCGGGAGGATCCTACGAGCAGTACTTC
TRBV25-1	TRBD1	TRBJ1-4	CASSEGWGQEEKLFF	TGTGCCAGCAGTGAAGGGTGGGGACAGGAAGAAAAACTGTTTTTT
TRBV7-3	NA	TRBJ2-5	CASSLNPTPTRKETQYF	TGTGCCAGCAGCTTAAACCCAACCCCTACTAGAAAAGAGACCCAGTACTTC
TRBV5-4	TRBD2	TRBJ2-3	CASSSLAGSPDTQYF	TGTGCCAGCAGCTCGTTAGCGGGGAGTCCAGATACGCAGTATTTT
TRBV28	NA	TRBJ1-2	CASRPQTVSRDGYTF	TGTGCCAGCAGACCGCAGACAGTCTCAAGGGATGGCTACACCTTC
TRBV9	TRBD2	TRBJ2-1	CASSVAGGAGNEQFF	TGTGCCAGCAGCGTAGCGGGAGGGGCGGGGAATGAGCAGTTCTTC
TRBV6-6	TRBD1	TRBJ1-1	CAITDRGLNTEAFF	TGTGCCATTACGGACAGGGGTCTCAACACTGAAGCTTTCTTT
TRBV5-1	NA	TRBJ1-2	CASSLGVSNYGYTF	TGCGCCAGCAGCCTAGGCGTATCTAACTATGGCTACACCTTC